This T cell receptor (beta chain) was observed in a study of response to subunit inactivated influenza vaccine. MiXCR was run by TCRdb on the RT-PCR reads, yielding one entry per CDR3 protein. The sample carries roughly 570,000 distinct CDR3 sequences, 13% recorded once. Findings of the study overall: There was a suggestion from the authors that each seasonal influenza vaccination recruits few new T cells.

The V end was cut by 7 bases, the J end by 0 bases, with 13 bases between. CDR1 is DFQATT, CDR2 SNEGSKA, per germline (reference sequence). The CDR3 is 14 amino acids. This clonotype has only a few counts. Its antigen is unknown. The sample in question was PBMCs from blood, obtained 40 to 50 days after vaccination. The receptor was derived from a man aged 45 to 65 who received an inactivated influenza vaccine. The V call is TRBV20-1, the J call TRBJ2-1; D remains ambiguous. The CDR3 reads CSVTAVSSYNEQFF. CDR3 coding DNA: TGCAGTGTTACCGCGGTTAGCTCCTACAATGAGCAGTTCTTC.